The 17 T cell receptor beta chains below all came from one sample that was sequenced in a study of beta chain features in type 1 diabetes. Expressed TCRB transcripts got sequenced, as all isolated RNA was reverse transcribed. Clones were sequenced by immunoSEQ multiplex PCR, and TCRdb holds only the in-frame ones, with some missing. The sample records 300,000 to 400,000 clones, 8% to 13% being singletons. The material sequenced was naive CD4+ T cells from blood. These receptor sequences come from a woman aged 25-40 years in good health.

This sequence joins TRBV18 and TRBJ1-2, with 8 bases lining up with TRBD1. The germline V gene encodes CDR1 KGHSH and CDR2 LQKENI. V was clipped by 6 bases and J by 4 bases; unmatched bases: 10. CDR3 length: 15 amino acids. The CDR3 region is CASSLSDRGGYGYTF. CDR3 DNA: TGTGCCAGCTCGCTAAGCGACAGGGGCGGCTATGGCTACACCTTC.

The rearrangement uses TRBV10-3 and TRBJ2-1; D may be TRBD2 (5 bases). From germline, CDR1 is ENHRY and CDR2 SYGVKD. CDR3 size: 11 residues. Trimming took 1 base from V and 10 from J, leaving 5 bases between them. The CDR3 DNA is TGTGCCATCAGTGAGTGGGAGGAGCAGTTCTTC. As protein: CAISEWEEQFF.

This clone has just a few counts. The chain combines TRBV18 with TRBJ2-7, with 11 bases lining up with TRBD2. CDR1 KGHSH and CDR2 LQKENI come from the germline V gene. Trimming at V came to 3 bases and at J to 5 bases, leaving 9 bases not matched to a gene. The length of the CDR3 is 16 residues. Here the CDR3 DNA reads TGTGCCAGCTCACCTGATACTAGCGGGAGTATCAACGAGCAGTACTTC. Translating it yields CASSPDTSGSINEQYF.

This clone was counted a few times. V usage is TRBV15 and J usage is TRBJ2-7; D remains ambiguous. Germline lookup yields CDR1 LNHNV and CDR2 YYDKDF (reference sequence). This CDR3 has 13 amino acids. The V and J ends lost 0 bases and 0 bases respectively, with 3 bases between them. The CDR3 protein is CATSRDYSYEQYF. DNA for the CDR3: TGTGCCACCAGCAGAGATTACTCCTACGAGCAGTACTTC.

This clone has more than one count but fewer than ten. The rearrangement links TRBV6-4 to TRBJ2-3, with D possibly TRBD2 on 6 matching bases. The ends were cut back, 6 bases at V and 0 bases at J, with 13 bases in the middle. The length of the CDR3 is 15 residues. CDR1 and CDR2 from the germline V gene are MRHNA and SNTAGT. CDR3 loop: CASREAGSSTDTQYF. Here the CDR3 DNA reads TGTGCCAGCAGGGAAGCGGGCTCTAGCACAGATACGCAGTATTTT.

This chain uses TRBV14 with TRBJ2-5, with TRBD1 matching 7 bases. The germline V gene has CDR1 SGHDN and CDR2 FVKESK. V trimming: 3 bases; J trimming: 0 bases; junction bases outside the gene matches: 13. The CDR3 is 18 amino acids. The CDR3 region is CASSHARQTGRNQETQYF. CDR3 nucleotides: TGTGCCAGCAGCCATGCTAGGCAGACAGGGAGAAACCAAGAGACCCAGTACTTC.

The V gene is TRBV19, the J gene TRBJ2-2, with D tentatively TRBD2 (6 bases). The V gene's germline CDR1 is LNHDA and CDR2 SQIVND (reference sequence). The CDR3 has 14 amino acids. V lost 5 bases, J lost 4 bases, and 11 bases lay in between. The DNA of the CDR3 is TGTGCCAGTAGTTCGCTAGCGAGCACCGGGGAGCTGTTTTTT. The encoded protein is CASSSLASTGELFF. Together with reference TRBV19 and TRBJ2-2, the CDR3 gives the full variable domain: DGGITQSPKYLFRKEGQNVTLSCEQNLNHDAMYWYRQDPGQGLRLIYYSQIVNDFQKGDIAEGYSVSREKKESFPLTVTSAQKNPTAFYLCASSSLASTGELFFGEGSRLTVL.

The rearrangement uses TRBV2 and TRBJ2-3; 9 bases fit TRBD2. The J segment lost 0 bases and the V segment lost 1 base, leaving 2 bases of the junction unmatched. This CDR3 region has 16 residues. Per germline, CDR1 SNHLY and CDR2 FYNNEI. CDR3 sequence: CASSEVAGASTDTQYF. The CDR3 DNA is TGTGCCAGCAGTGAAGTAGCGGGGGCTAGCACAGATACGCAGTATTTT.

This clone was detected only a few times. The CDR3 DNA sequence: TGCGCCAGCAGCCCTAGCGTTTCCTACGAGCAGTACTTC. This encodes CASSPSVSYEQYF. V gene TRBV5-1 combines with J gene TRBJ2-7, with D perhaps TRBD2 (6 bases). Looked up from germline, CDR1 is SGHRS and CDR2 is YFSETQ. The V gene lost 4 bases and the J gene lost 1 base, with 9 bases spanning the gap. This CDR3 region has 13 residues.

The chain joins TRBV7-2 to TRBJ2-3; 7 nucleotides line up with TRBD2. Germline-derived CDR1 and CDR2 are SGHTA and FQGNSA. CDR3 length equals 15 residues. V shed 7 bases, J shed 3 bases, and the junction held 10 bases outside the gene matches. The CDR3 DNA reads as TGTGCCAGCACCTGGGCGGGAGTTAGGACAGATACGCAGTATTTT. Protein sequence: CASTWAGVRTDTQYF.

The chain joins TRBV25-1 to TRBJ2-1, with 8 bases that match TRBD2. V shed 4 bases and J 6 bases; nucleotides not matched to a gene: 11. CDR3 length equals 16 residues. Looked up from germline, CDR1 is MGHDK and CDR2 is SYGVNS. The CDR3 DNA sequence: TGTGCCAGCAGTGCCCGTAGCGGGAAGGGGGGCAATGAGCAGTTCTTC. Encoded protein: CASSARSGKGGNEQFF. The complete variable domain, with remaining parts taken from reference TRBV25-1 and TRBJ2-1, reads EADIYQTPRYLVIGTGKKITLECSQTMGHDKMYWYQQDPGMELHLIHYSYGVNSTEKGDLSSESTVSRIRTEHFPLTLESARPSHTSQYLCASSARSGKGGNEQFFGPGTRLTVL.

The chain is built from TRBV27 and TRBJ2-1; 7 nucleotides line up with TRBD2. There are 15 residues in the CDR3. The germline gives CDR1 MNHEY, CDR2 SMNVEV (reference sequence). Trimming removed 5 bases from V and 6 bases from J; junction bases left unmatched: 10. CDR3 DNA sequence: TGTGCCAGCAGTCCTAATAGCCTAGCGGTCAATGAGCAGTTCTTC. Its translation: CASSPNSLAVNEQFF.

This clone turned up a few times. The rearrangement joins TRBV5-1 to TRBJ1-2; 7 nucleotides align to TRBD1. The CDR3 runs to 16 residues. V gave up 0 bases and J gave up 1 base; unmatched junction bases: 6. Looked up from germline, CDR1 is SGHRS and CDR2 is YFSETQ. The CDR3 bases are TGCGCCAGCAGCTTGGCACGGGACAGTGTTAACTATGGCTACACCTTC. It encodes CASSLARDSVNYGYTF.

The J gene is TRBJ2-2, the V gene TRBV19, with D uncertain. Germline CDR1 and CDR2: LNHDA and SQIVND (reference sequence). V dropped 3 bases and J dropped 6 bases, with 8 bases sitting between them. The CDR3 has 13 amino acids. CDR3 sequence reads: CASSIGSPGELFF. The CDR3 bases are TGTGCCAGTAGTATTGGCTCACCCGGGGAGCTGTTTTTT.

The chain couples TRBV5-4 to TRBJ2-5; possible D gene TRBD1, 5 bases. Per germline, CDR1 SGHNT and CDR2 YYREEE (reference sequence). The CDR3 is made up of 13 amino acids. Trimming left V 2 bases short and J 4 bases short, with 9 bases between. The CDR3 is CASSLPGPETQYF. CDR3 bases: TGTGCCAGCAGCTTACCAGGGCCAGAGACCCAGTACTTC.

This clone was detected a few times. This chain connects TRBV7-2 to TRBJ2-3; D is undetermined. Trimming left V 2 bases short and J 0 bases short, with 3 bases between. Germline assignment: CDR1 SGHTA and CDR2 FQGNSA. The CDR3 has 13 residues. CDR3 amino acids: CASSLPSTDTQYF. CDR3 in DNA: TGTGCCAGCAGCTTACCTAGCACAGATACGCAGTATTTT.

This clone has more than one count but fewer than ten. The gene calls are TRBV6-5 and TRBJ1-1; D is perhaps TRBD1 (6 bases). The germline V and J ends were trimmed by 5 bases and 5 bases, with 12 bases remaining between them. CDR3 length: 13 residues. Germline CDR1 MNHEY, CDR2 SVGAGI. The CDR3 bases are TGTGCCAGCAGTCAGCAGGGGTTGACTGAAGCTTTCTTT. Protein: CASSQQGLTEAFF.